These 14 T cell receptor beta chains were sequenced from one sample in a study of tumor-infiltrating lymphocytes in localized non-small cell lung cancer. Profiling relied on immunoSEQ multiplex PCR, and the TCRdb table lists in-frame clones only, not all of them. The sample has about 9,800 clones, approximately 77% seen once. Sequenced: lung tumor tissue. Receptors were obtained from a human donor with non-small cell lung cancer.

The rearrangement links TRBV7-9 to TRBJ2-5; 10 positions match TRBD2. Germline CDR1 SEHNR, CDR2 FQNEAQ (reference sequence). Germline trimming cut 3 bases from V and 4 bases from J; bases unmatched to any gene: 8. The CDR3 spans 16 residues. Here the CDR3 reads CASSFGAGGHGETQYF. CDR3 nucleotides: TGTGCCAGCAGCTTCGGAGCGGGGGGGCATGGAGAGACCCAGTACTTC. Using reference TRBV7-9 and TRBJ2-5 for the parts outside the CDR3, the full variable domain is DTGVSQNPRHKITKRGQNVTFRCDPISEHNRLYWYRQTLGQGPEFLTYFQNEAQLEKSRLLSDRFSAERPKGSFSTLEIQRTEQGDSAMYLCASSFGAGGHGETQYFGPGTRLLVL.

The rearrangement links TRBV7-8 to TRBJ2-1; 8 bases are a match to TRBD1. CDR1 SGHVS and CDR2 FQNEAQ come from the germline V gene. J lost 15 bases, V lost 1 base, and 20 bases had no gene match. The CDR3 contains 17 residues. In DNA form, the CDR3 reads TGTGCCAGCAGCTTAGGCCCCCTAGGGACAGGCCTAGCCCCTCCGTTCTTC. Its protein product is CASSLGPLGTGLAPPFF.

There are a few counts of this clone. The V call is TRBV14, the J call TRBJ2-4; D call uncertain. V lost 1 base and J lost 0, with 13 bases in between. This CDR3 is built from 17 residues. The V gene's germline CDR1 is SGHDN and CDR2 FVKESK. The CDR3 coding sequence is TGTGCCAGCAGCCAAGTCGGACCTCGAAAAGCCAAAAACATTCAGTACTTC. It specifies CASSQVGPRKAKNIQYF.

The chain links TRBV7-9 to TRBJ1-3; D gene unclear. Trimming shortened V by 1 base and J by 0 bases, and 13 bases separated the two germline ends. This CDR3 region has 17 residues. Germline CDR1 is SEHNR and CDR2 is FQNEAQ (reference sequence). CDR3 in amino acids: CASSLVPSTISGNTIYF. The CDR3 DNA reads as TGTGCCAGCAGCTTAGTCCCCTCCACCATCTCTGGAAACACCATATATTTT. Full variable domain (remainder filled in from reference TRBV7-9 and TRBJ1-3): DTGVSQNPRHKITKRGQNVTFRCDPISEHNRLYWYRQTLGQGPEFLTYFQNEAQLEKSRLLSDRFSAERPKGSFSTLEIQRTEQGDSAMYLCASSLVPSTISGNTIYFGEGSWLTVV.

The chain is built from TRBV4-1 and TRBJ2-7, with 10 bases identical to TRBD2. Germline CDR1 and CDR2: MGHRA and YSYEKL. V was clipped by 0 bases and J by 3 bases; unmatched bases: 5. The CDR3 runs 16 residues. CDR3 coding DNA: TGCGCCAGCAGCCAAGAGGGGCTAGCGGGGGACTACGAGCAGTACTTC. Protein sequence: CASSQEGLAGDYEQYF.

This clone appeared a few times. In DNA form, the CDR3 reads TGTGCCTGGAGTCGGGATCCGACAGGGCGGAATACTGAAGCTTTCTTT. Its protein is CAWSRDPTGRNTEAFF. The gene calls are TRBV30 and TRBJ1-1; 7 bases align to TRBD1. CDR1 and CDR2 from the germline V gene are GTSNPN and SVGIG (reference sequence). J gave up 5 bases and V 2 bases, and 14 bases lay outside the gene matches. The CDR3 runs to 16 residues.

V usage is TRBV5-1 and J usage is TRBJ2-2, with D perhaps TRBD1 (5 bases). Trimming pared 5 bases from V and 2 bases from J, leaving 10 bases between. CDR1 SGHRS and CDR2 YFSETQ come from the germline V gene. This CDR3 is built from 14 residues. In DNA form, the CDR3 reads TGCGCCAGCAGGGAGCAGGGAAACACCGGGGAGCTGTTTTTT. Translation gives CASREQGNTGELFF.

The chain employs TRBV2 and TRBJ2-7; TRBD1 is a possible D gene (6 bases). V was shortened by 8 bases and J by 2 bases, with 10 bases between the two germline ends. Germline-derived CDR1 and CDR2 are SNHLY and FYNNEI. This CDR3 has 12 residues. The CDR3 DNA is TGTGCCAGCGGGGGCGGAACCTACGAGCAGTACTTC. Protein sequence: CASGGGTYEQYF.

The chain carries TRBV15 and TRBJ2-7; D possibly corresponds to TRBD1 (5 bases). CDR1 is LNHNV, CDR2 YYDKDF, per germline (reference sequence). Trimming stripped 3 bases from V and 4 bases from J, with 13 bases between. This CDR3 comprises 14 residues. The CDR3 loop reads CATSRDMTAYEQYF. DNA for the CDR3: TGTGCCACCAGCAGGGACATGACAGCGTACGAGCAGTACTTC.

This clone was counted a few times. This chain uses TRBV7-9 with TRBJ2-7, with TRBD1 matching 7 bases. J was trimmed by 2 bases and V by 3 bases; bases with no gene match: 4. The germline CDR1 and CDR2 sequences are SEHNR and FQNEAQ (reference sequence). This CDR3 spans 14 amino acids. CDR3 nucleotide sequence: TGTGCCAGCAGCTTGCGACAGGGAACCTACGAGCAGTACTTC. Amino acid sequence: CASSLRQGTYEQYF. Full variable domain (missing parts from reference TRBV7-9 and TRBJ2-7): DTGVSQNPRHKITKRGQNVTFRCDPISEHNRLYWYRQTLGQGPEFLTYFQNEAQLEKSRLLSDRFSAERPKGSFSTLEIQRTEQGDSAMYLCASSLRQGTYEQYFGPGTRLTVT.

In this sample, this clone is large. The chain's CDR3 is CASSLSGREAFF. CDR3 nucleotide sequence: TGTGCCAGCAGTTTATCGGGCAGGGAAGCTTTCTTT. The chain has TRBV27 and TRBJ1-1; D is ambiguous. Germline CDR1 MNHEY, CDR2 SMNVEV (reference sequence). Trimming cost V 0 bases and J 8 bases, with 7 bases left between them. CDR3 length: 12 amino acids.

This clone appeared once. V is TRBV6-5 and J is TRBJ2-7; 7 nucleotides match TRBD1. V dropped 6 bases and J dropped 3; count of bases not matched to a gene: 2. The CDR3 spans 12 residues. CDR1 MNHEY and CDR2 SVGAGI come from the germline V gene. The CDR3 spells CASRRDSYEQYF. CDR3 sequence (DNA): TGTGCCAGCAGACGGGACAGCTACGAGCAGTACTTC.

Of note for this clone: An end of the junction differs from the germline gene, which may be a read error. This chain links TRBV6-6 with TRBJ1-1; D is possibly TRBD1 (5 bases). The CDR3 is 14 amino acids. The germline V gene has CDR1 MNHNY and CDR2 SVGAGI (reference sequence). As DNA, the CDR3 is TGTGCCAGCAATTACAGGCTGGGGAACACTGAAGCTTTCTTT. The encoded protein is CASNYRLGNTEAFF.

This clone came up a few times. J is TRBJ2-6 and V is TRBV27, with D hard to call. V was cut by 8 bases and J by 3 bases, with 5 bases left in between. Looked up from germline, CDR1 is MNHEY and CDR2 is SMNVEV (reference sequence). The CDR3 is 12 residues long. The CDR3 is CASFFGANVLTF. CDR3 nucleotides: TGTGCCAGCTTCTTTGGGGCCAACGTCCTGACTTTC.